This is a list of T cell receptor beta chains from one sample in a study of OX40 agonist ivuxolimab in advanced cancers. Assay used: immunoSEQ multiplex PCR; TCRdb lists only in-frame clones, some missing. The sample records 50,000 to 70,000 clones, about 85% being singletons. Specimen: CD4+ or CD8+ T cells sorted from blood, collected in a trial of the OX40 agonist ivuxolimab. These receptors all stem from an adult with an advanced solid tumor such as melanoma, head and neck, liver or kidney cancer. CDR3s include the opening cysteine and the closing phenylalanine or tryptophan.

CDR3 protein: CAWSSSTTSLETQYF; V gene: TRBV30; J gene: TRBJ2-5
CDR3 protein: CASSEVYGTNSGNTIYF; V gene: TRBV6-1; J gene: TRBJ1-3
CDR3 protein: CASSPGPGGEQFF; V gene: TRBV7-3; J gene: TRBJ2-1
CDR3 protein: CASSSPGDQPQHF; V gene: TRBV7-2; J gene: TRBJ1-5
CDR3 protein: CASNPGRAGATNTGELFF; V gene: TRBV9; J gene: TRBJ2-2
CDR3 protein: CSVEETRNEKLFF; V gene: TRBV29-1; J gene: TRBJ1-4
CDR3 protein: CASSSGTENSPLHF; V gene: TRBV11-3; J gene: TRBJ1-6
CDR3 protein: CASSWEGRYNEQFF; V gene: TRBV5-4; J gene: TRBJ2-1
CDR3 protein: CASSRTGTSGKETQYF; V gene: TRBV9; J gene: TRBJ2-5
CDR3 protein: CASSGRSYNSPLHF; V gene: TRBV6-1; J gene: TRBJ1-6
CDR3 protein: CAISESLYRPTNEKLFF; V gene: TRBV10-3; J gene: TRBJ1-4
CDR3 protein: CASSSDGNNQPQHF; V gene: TRBV18; J gene: TRBJ1-5
CDR3 protein: CASRGTGLADTQYF; V gene: TRBV6-6; J gene: TRBJ2-3
CDR3 protein: CASTPGPGQGSRAGYNEQFF; V gene: TRBV27; J gene: TRBJ2-1
CDR3 protein: CARSPGTANSPLHF; V gene: TRBV5-3; J gene: TRBJ1-6
CDR3 protein: CASSQLPGRFTYEQYF; V gene: TRBV14; J gene: TRBJ2-7
CDR3 protein: CASSLNQEHYGYTF; V gene: TRBV5-1; J gene: TRBJ1-2
CDR3 protein: CASSLTTGRLNQPQHF; V gene: TRBV28; J gene: TRBJ1-5
CDR3 protein: CASSLPRGWTSYNEQFF; V gene: TRBV27; J gene: TRBJ2-1
CDR3 protein: CASSLMASGDTQYF; V gene: TRBV7-3; J gene: TRBJ2-3
CDR3 protein: CASSVAVGTDTQYF; V gene: TRBV2; J gene: TRBJ2-3
CDR3 protein: CASSPLGEGMNTEAFF; V gene: TRBV5-1; J gene: TRBJ1-1
CDR3 protein: CASSVGASGRGSNEQFF; V gene: TRBV9; J gene: TRBJ2-1
CDR3 protein: CASSLDRAETQYF; V gene: TRBV11-2; J gene: TRBJ2-5
CDR3 protein: CASAESGTGFNSPLHF; V gene: TRBV28; J gene: TRBJ1-6
CDR3 protein: CASKDPSRNTEAFF; V gene: TRBV6-5; J gene: TRBJ1-1
CDR3 protein: CASSAGQPYEQYF; V gene: TRBV10-1; J gene: TRBJ2-7
CDR3 protein: CSVGIGTGLYGYTF; V gene: TRBV29-1; J gene: TRBJ1-2
CDR3 protein: CASSRGDSGNTIYF; V gene: TRBV19; J gene: TRBJ1-3
CDR3 protein: CAWSSGGGRGTQYF; V gene: TRBV30; J gene: TRBJ2-3
CDR3 protein: CASSDQYEQYF; V gene: TRBV6-1; J gene: TRBJ2-7
CDR3 protein: CASSGDTEKLFF; V gene: TRBV5-6; J gene: TRBJ1-4
CDR3 protein: CASSRTVAGYSNQPQHF; V gene: TRBV19; J gene: TRBJ1-5
CDR3 protein: CASSPDPPLAYNSPLHF; V gene: TRBV5-4; J gene: TRBJ1-6
CDR3 protein: CASNWGGGSYNEQFF; V gene: TRBV11-2; J gene: TRBJ2-1
CDR3 protein: CASSEGAGYTF; V gene: TRBV2; J gene: TRBJ1-2
CDR3 protein: CASSPGSLQETQYF; V gene: TRBV18; J gene: TRBJ2-5
CDR3 protein: CASSTGQGANQPQHF; V gene: TRBV19; J gene: TRBJ1-5
CDR3 protein: CASSLAGLRTDTQYF; V gene: TRBV7-3; J gene: TRBJ2-3
CDR3 protein: CASSQGTGGNLYNEQFF; V gene: TRBV5-6; J gene: TRBJ2-1
CDR3 protein: CSVKVSGNTIYF; V gene: TRBV29-1; J gene: TRBJ1-3
CDR3 protein: CASGGPGELFF; V gene: TRBV6-1; J gene: TRBJ2-2
CDR3 protein: CASSSKDSHGYTF; V gene: TRBV19; J gene: TRBJ1-2
CDR3 protein: CASSLPTSGSWETQYF; V gene: TRBV5-6; J gene: TRBJ2-5
CDR3 protein: CASSLTTGPEQYF; V gene: TRBV28; J gene: TRBJ2-7
CDR3 protein: CASSPDGRSSGNTIYF; V gene: TRBV7-2; J gene: TRBJ1-3
CDR3 protein: CASSPSTVTATNEKLFF; V gene: TRBV18; J gene: TRBJ1-4
CDR3 protein: CASSITGLAGGNTGELFF; V gene: TRBV19; J gene: TRBJ2-2
CDR3 protein: CASTWGSSYNSPLHF; V gene: TRBV6-1; J gene: TRBJ1-6
CDR3 protein: CASSQGDNIVEQYF; V gene: TRBV4-1; J gene: TRBJ2-7
CDR3 protein: CASSLATADQETQYF; V gene: TRBV5-1; J gene: TRBJ2-5
CDR3 protein: CSVREGGGSYEQYF; V gene: TRBV29-1; J gene: TRBJ2-7
CDR3 protein: CASSPPGPTNTEAFF; V gene: TRBV18; J gene: TRBJ1-1
CDR3 protein: CSVYEVGQGTDTQYF; V gene: TRBV29-1; J gene: TRBJ2-3
CDR3 protein: CASSLAQGAGKLFF; V gene: TRBV28; J gene: TRBJ1-4